A single sample is the source of the 18 T cell receptor beta chains below, sequenced in a study of T cell responses to AZD1222 COVID-19 vaccine. Produced via immunoSEQ multiplex PCR; TCRdb's table is partial and in-frame only. The sample lists about 150,000 clones, about 89% occurring once. Sequenced material: peripheral blood, taken 28 days after the second AZD1222 dose. The source of these receptors is an adult who received the AZD1222 COVID-19 vaccine.

This chain joins TRBV7-2 and TRBJ2-1; a possible D gene is TRBD2 (5 bases). Germline lookup yields CDR1 SGHTA and CDR2 FQGNSA. CDR3 length equals 18 residues. The germline V and J ends were trimmed by 3 bases and 7 bases, with 25 bases remaining between them. CDR3 nucleotides: TGTGCCAGCAGCTTTTCGTTAATGTGGCAGCCCTCGGGGAATGAGCAGTTCTTC. It specifies CASSFSLMWQPSGNEQFF.

This rearrangement joins TRBV5-1 to TRBJ1-1; a weak D match, TRBD1 (6 bases). CDR1 and CDR2 from the germline V gene are SGHRS and YFSETQ. The CDR3 has 15 amino acids. V dropped 1 base and J dropped 2 bases, with 12 bases sitting between them. The CDR3 region is CASSLWTDRNTEAFF. CDR3 nucleotide sequence: TGCGCCAGCAGCTTGTGGACGGACAGAAACACTGAAGCTTTCTTT. The variable domain in full, with the rest retrieved from reference TRBV5-1 and TRBJ1-1, is KAGVTQTPRYLIKTRGQQVTLSCSPISGHRSVSWYQQTPGQGLQFLFEYFSETQRNKGNFPGRFSGRQFSNSRSEMNVSTLELGDSALYLCASSLWTDRNTEAFFGQGTRLTVV.

The CDR3 protein is CATTEGMGEQYF. Here the CDR3 DNA reads TGTGCCACAACCGAGGGGATGGGCGAGCAGTACTTC. V gene TRBV15 combines with J gene TRBJ2-7, with D perhaps TRBD1 or TRBD2 (5 bases each). The CDR3 is 12 residues long. Germline V gene sequence: CDR1 LNHNV, CDR2 YYDKDF (reference sequence). Trimming removed 9 bases from V and 6 bases from J, with 15 bases in between.

This chain connects TRBV10-3 to TRBJ2-7, with 15 bases that match TRBD2. Germline lookup yields CDR1 ENHRY and CDR2 SYGVKD. V lost 6 bases, J lost 4 bases, and 10 bases stayed unmatched. The CDR3 is made up of 17 amino acids. DNA for the CDR3: TGTGCCATCAGCCTAAGGACTAGCGGGAGGGCCCTATACGAGCAGTACTTC. It codes for CAISLRTSGRALYEQYF.

This rearrangement joins TRBV19 to TRBJ2-3, with 7 bases lining up with TRBD1. J was trimmed by 3 bases and V by 6 bases; bases with no gene match: 9. The CDR3 is 15 residues long. Germline loops: CDR1 LNHDA, CDR2 SQIVND (reference sequence). CDR3 sequence (DNA): TGTGCCAGTAGGGAGACAGGGCTCGGAACAGATACGCAGTATTTT. As protein: CASRETGLGTDTQYF.

The chain has TRBV21-1 and TRBJ1-3; TRBD1, the table's D call, lacks a check against the DNA. TRBV21-1 is designated a pseudogene. This CDR3 contains 17 residues. CDR3 sequence reads: CASSKGGTGESGNTIYF. CDR3 bases: TGTGCCAGCAGCAAAGGTGGGACAGGGGAATCTGGAAACACCATATATTTT.

The CDR3 DNA sequence: TGTGCCATCCACCCCGGAAATCAGCCCCAGCATTTT. It encodes CAIHPGNQPQHF. This chain connects TRBV24-1 to TRBJ1-5; D not certain. The V end was cut by 11 bases, the J end by 4 bases, with 11 bases between. CDR1 is KGHDR and CDR2 is SFDVKD in the germline V gene. This CDR3 has 12 amino acids.

This clone was found once. CDR3 in DNA: TGTGCCAGTAGTATAATAGGGGGCTCTGGGGCCAACGTCCTGACTTTC. Its translation is CASSIIGGSGANVLTF. The chain links TRBV19 to TRBJ2-6, with D possibly matching TRBD1 (6 bases). V dropped 2 bases and J dropped 0 bases, with 8 bases sitting between them. The CDR3 sequence is 16 residues long. CDR1 is LNHDA and CDR2 is SQIVND in the germline V gene (reference sequence).

The CDR3 DNA reads TGCGCCAGCAGCTTGCGACCGGACACCGGGGAGCTGTTTTTT. Amino acids: CASSLRPDTGELFF. The chain couples TRBV5-1 to TRBJ2-2; no definite D call. V was shortened by 1 base and J by 3 bases, with 7 bases between the two germline ends. The CDR3 has 14 residues. Germline V CDR1 and CDR2: SGHRS, YFSETQ.

The chain carries TRBV13 and TRBJ2-7, with D possibly being TRBD2 (6 bases). V was clipped by 2 bases and J by 2 bases, with 16 bases between them. Germline loops: CDR1 PRHDT, CDR2 FYEKMQ (reference sequence). The CDR3 sequence is 16 residues long. The CDR3 DNA sequence: TGTGCCAGCAGCTTATATAAGGCTAGCGACCCCTACGAGCAGTACTTC. Residues: CASSLYKASDPYEQYF.

The rearrangement joins TRBV7-9 to TRBJ2-5; TRBD1 matches at 7 bases. The V gene end was trimmed by 5 bases and the J gene end by 1 base; junction bases not matched to a gene: 10. CDR1 and CDR2 (germline): SEHNR, FQNEAQ (reference sequence). The CDR3 sequence is 16 residues long. The CDR3 DNA reads as TGTGCCAGCAGCATCCGGGACAGCAACCCCCAAGAGACCCAGTACTTC. It yields the protein CASSIRDSNPQETQYF.

The chain carries TRBV6-5 and TRBJ1-1; 7 bases are shared with TRBD1. The CDR3 runs to 14 residues. V was clipped by 7 bases and J by 5 bases; unmatched bases: 10. The germline CDR1 and CDR2 sequences are MNHEY and SVGAGI. CDR3 sequence reads: CASIATGVGTEAFF. Here the CDR3 DNA reads TGTGCCAGCATTGCCACAGGGGTGGGGACTGAAGCTTTCTTT.

The chain couples TRBV23-1 to TRBJ1-5; D is uncertain. TRBV23-1 is treated as an ORF (open reading frame) with a function not yet certain. The CDR3 totals 12 residues. V was shortened by 11 bases and J by 4 bases, with 12 bases between the two germline ends. CDR3 region: CASGSGNQPQHF. In DNA form, the CDR3 reads TGCGCCTCCGGTAGCGGGAATCAGCCCCAGCATTTT.

This clone was found once. The genes are TRBV4-2 and TRBJ2-7; no clear D gene. With 0 bases removed from V and 6 bases from J, the gap between germline ends came to 21 bases. This CDR3 has 17 amino acids. From germline, CDR1 is LGHNA and CDR2 YNFKEQ. The CDR3 sequence is CASSQEPRSSDGAEQYF. The CDR3 DNA is TGTGCCAGCAGCCAAGAACCGAGAAGCTCAGACGGCGCCGAGCAGTACTTC.

The V call is TRBV3-1 (or the pseudogene TRBV3-2), the J call TRBJ1-1; tentative D call: TRBD1 (6 bases). There are 13 residues in the CDR3. Germline V gene data show CDR1 as LGHDT and CDR2 as YNNKEL (reference sequence). Deletions cut 4 bases from V and 10 bases from J, with 16 bases between. In nucleotides, the CDR3 is TGTGCCAGCAGCCCCCGACAGGTCTCTCCAGCTTTCTTT. It specifies CASSPRQVSPAFF.

In DNA, the CDR3 is TGTGCCAGCAAACCCGGGACGGCTGTACCGGGGGAGCTGTTTTTT. It is translated as CASKPGTAVPGELFF. The V call is TRBV6-5, the J call TRBJ2-2; perhaps D is TRBD1 or TRBD2 (5 bases each). Trimming took off 7 bases at V and 8 bases at J, with 20 bases between the two ends. The germline gives CDR1 MNHEY, CDR2 SVGAGI. This CDR3 contains 15 residues.

V is TRBV19 and J is TRBJ1-5, with D uncertain. Deletions cut 6 bases from V and 2 bases from J, with 8 bases between. The CDR3 covers 13 residues. The germline V gene has CDR1 LNHDA and CDR2 SQIVND (reference sequence). The CDR3 bases are TGTGCCAGTAGCCTACAGCGCAATCAGCCCCAGCATTTT. Its protein product is CASSLQRNQPQHF. Drawing the rest from reference TRBV19 and TRBJ1-5, the complete variable domain is DGGITQSPKYLFRKEGQNVTLSCEQNLNHDAMYWYRQDPGQGLRLIYYSQIVNDFQKGDIAEGYSVSREKKESFPLTVTSAQKNPTAFYLCASSLQRNQPQHFGDGTRLSIL.

The J gene is TRBJ1-2, the V gene TRBV7-3; tentative D call: TRBD1 (6 bases). V was trimmed by 5 bases and J by 0 bases, leaving 13 bases between them. This CDR3 has 15 amino acids. Germline V gene lookup returns CDR1 SGHTA and CDR2 FQGTGA. The CDR3 region is CASSPGVGANYGYTF. Written as DNA, the CDR3 is TGTGCCAGCAGCCCAGGGGTGGGCGCTAACTATGGCTACACCTTC.